This entry concerns a single T cell receptor beta chain. This clonotype has a handful of counts. No antigen is known for it. No per-base quality is available; no much larger clone lies one base away. The sample belongs to a study of regulatory T cells in long-lasting Graves disease (dated by TCRdb to 2020 to 2023). Regarding the complete study: In the newly diagnosed Graves' disease group, patients had been taking antithyroid drugs for less than 3 months. A total of 35 or so samples underwent TCR sequencing: around 13 from persistent and about 20 from newly diagnosed Graves' disease patients. The study took place in China and was registered as a clinical trial. Patients with persistent Graves' disease were compared with patients with newly diagnosed Graves' disease using TCR sequencing and RNA sequencing of peripheral blood.

Points the paper makes about the study in general: Lower TCR Shannon entropy and fewer highly expanded clones were observed in persistent Graves' disease patients than in newly diagnosed patients, which suggested clonal expansion. The small sample size was acknowledged by the authors as a limitation that may reduce accuracy. Persistent patients shared more public clonotypes among themselves (around 3,000) than newly diagnosed patients did (about 970). The study examined only peripheral blood because the primary lesion, thyroid tissue, could not be accessed. Only the TCR beta chain was sequenced and analyzed.

Library method: multiplex PCR. The data were produced on an Illumina HiSeq 4000. CDR3 regions were amplified by Arm-PCR with iRepertoire HTBI primers to construct TCR beta libraries. Gel purification was performed on PCR products prior to sequencing. Under the source paper's analysis protocol: Gene usage analysis of CDR3 amino acid clonotypes relied on the approximately 62 TRBV and 15 or so TRBJ segments identified across samples. COPE and FqMerger were used to merge filtered high-quality paired reads into contigs. BLAST was used to align contigs to IMGT TRBV, TRBD and TRBJ reference genes, and CDR3 was defined according to IMGT. Any clonotype with a frequency above 0.1% was counted as a highly expanded clone. Shannon entropy was used to measure repertoire diversity, and the Gini coefficient was used to measure V-J evenness. Clonotypes shared by more than one individual were considered public. TCRdb handled the public reads itself, with Q25 trimming in fastp and clone calling in MiXCR, and kept productive beta chains. Each CDR3 protein gets just one entry, which takes the most common genes and DNA from the rows behind it. TCRdb, not the original authors, processed these V and J calls. The sample contains about 540,000 distinct CDR3 sequences, approximately 15% of them found a single time. Together, the top ten hold approximately 9.3% of the sample.

The label giving this sample's time point can be read as: newly diagnosed GD, antithyroid drugs for less than 3 months. For both TCR sequencing and RNA sequencing, RNA was extracted from PBMCs in TRIzol. Graves' disease was diagnosed according to American Thyroid Association guidelines. Patients were recruited from an endocrinology department in Xi'an, China. Each patient gave about 10 milliliters of peripheral blood, collected in an EDTA anticoagulant tube. PBMCs were isolated by Ficoll Paque Plus density gradient separation without further T cell sorting. An Agilent 2100 Bioanalyzer and agarose gel were used to check RNA quality, while a NanoDrop 2000 measured RNA concentration. This same sample was also part of a study on T cells in Graves' hyperthyroidism and ophthalmopathy. As that second paper reports: A patient counted as having stable Graves' hyperthyroidism if no progression to ophthalmopathy occurred over 18 months of follow-up. Hyperthyroidism patients were newly diagnosed, had a disease duration of under 2 months, and were aged 18 to 65 years. Exclusion was applied to patients with uncontrolled infections, other autoimmune diseases, pregnancy or lactation. Diagnoses were established on the basis of clinical symptoms, serum thyroxine and TRAb, thyroid ultrasound, and orbital computed tomography. A first-round RT-PCR of the TCR CDR3 used the HTBI primer set with the Qiagen OneStep RT-PCR kit. Most expanded thyroid clonotypes (frequency above 0.001) were also found in blood, which suggests that blood repertoires may mirror thyroid immune responses. In cross-validation, a model built on a 13 V-J signature told ophthalmopathy apart from stable hyperthyroidism with less than 90% sensitivity and roughly 83% specificity, and in testing the same model reached 80%/75%. In validation, the model predicted progression to ophthalmopathy a median of roughly 6.5 months before onset, with over 55% sensitivity and 72.22% specificity. To identify distinguishing TCR V-J signatures, a discovery cohort of about 95 patients was used, comprising 43 with Graves' ophthalmopathy and some 57 with stable Graves' hyperthyroidism. Whether ophthalmopathy could be predicted prospectively was tested in an independent validation cohort made up of 18 to 20 hyperthyroidism patients plus 17 patients who later progressed to ophthalmopathy. For training and testing, the 100 or so patients in the discovery cohort were randomly divided in a 7:3 ratio. The study also compared thyroid tissue and blood T-cell repertoires from roughly 6 Graves' hyperthyroidism patients. Once sampling was done, hyperthyroidism patients were given methimazole at a starting dose of 30 mg daily, whereas ophthalmopathy patients were given high-dose intravenous methylprednisolone. Libraries were constructed in a second round of multiplex PCR, after which size selection and purification were carried out. Libraries were sequenced paired-end with 100 bp reads on an Illumina HiSeq2000. SOAPnuke was used to process the raw data, with reads discarded if the reads contained adapters or uncalled bases, had a mean Phred below 15, or lacked an exact constant-primer or identifier match. COPE v1.2.5 was used to merge the high-quality paired reads, and each unique nucleotide sequence was defined as a clonotype. Clonotypes were aligned to IMGT TRBV, TRBD and TRBJ reference segments using MiTCR v1.1. The analysis included only V-J combinations with a frequency above 0.0001, which together covered around 99% of the repertoires. The TCS score was defined as F50 (clonal expansion) divided by E x V (chaos), with BLOSUM62-based TCRdist calculated between CDR3 peptides within each V-J. Welch's t-statistics and random forest reduced just over 500 V-J features to roughly 13, which were used in a naive Bayes classifier (R e1071). Sample size was not statistically predetermined, and investigators were not blinded to group allocation. TCR Vbeta CDR3 sequencing of roughly 140 peripheral blood samples (under 45 ophthalmopathy, 75 to 85 hyperthyroidism and approximately 17 progressor patients) is reported in the paper.

This TCR was sampled from a man younger than 40 with Graves disease. Donor details come from another sample of the same person, matched by shared clones. The sample here was peripheral blood mononuclear cells (PBMCs), taken at new diagnosis, from a patient treated with antithyroid drugs.

CDR3 reads: CASSESTYGYEQYF. Read as DNA, the sequence is TGTGCCAGCAGTGAGAGTACTTACGGGTACGAGCAGTACTTC. The V and J segments used are TRBV25-1 and TRBJ2-7; no D gene can be assigned with confidence. Sequences MGHDK (CDR1) and SYGVNS (CDR2) are obtained from the germline V gene. V and J are truncated by 3 bases and 4 bases respectively, leaving an intervening sequence of 13 bases. Reading from cysteine to phenylalanine, the CDR3 counts 14 amino acids. Only CDR3 DNA remains: 42 bases, in frame from the first base.